This T cell receptor (beta chain) came from a study of blood T cells in healthy people across ages. A J-beta primer mix and a sample-barcoded 5' primer were used in a second PCR of roughly 6 to 12 cycles. TCRdb reprocessed the 5' RACE reads with MiXCR, giving one entry per CDR3 protein. Of some 760,000 distinct CDR3 sequences in the sample, 25% were seen once. Each donor supplied approximately 10 milliliters of peripheral blood. V shed 5 bases and J 9 bases; nucleotides not matched to a gene: 8. The length of the CDR3 is 15 residues. This clonotype was detected a few times. These data were also reused for a study on T cells of mothers and their children. From that paper: During the second PCR, the M1S primer introduced sample barcodes along with 2-4 random nucleotides. There were no persistent microchimeric T cell clones detected.

The chain has TRBV12-3 or TRBV12-4 and TRBJ2-1, with TRBD2 identical over 12 bases. Input material: blood. The source is a boy younger than 18 in good health. The chain's CDR3 is CASSKGLAGSFEQFF. The CDR3 DNA reads TGTGCCAGCAGTAAAGGACTAGCGGGATCTTTTGAGCAGTTCTTC.